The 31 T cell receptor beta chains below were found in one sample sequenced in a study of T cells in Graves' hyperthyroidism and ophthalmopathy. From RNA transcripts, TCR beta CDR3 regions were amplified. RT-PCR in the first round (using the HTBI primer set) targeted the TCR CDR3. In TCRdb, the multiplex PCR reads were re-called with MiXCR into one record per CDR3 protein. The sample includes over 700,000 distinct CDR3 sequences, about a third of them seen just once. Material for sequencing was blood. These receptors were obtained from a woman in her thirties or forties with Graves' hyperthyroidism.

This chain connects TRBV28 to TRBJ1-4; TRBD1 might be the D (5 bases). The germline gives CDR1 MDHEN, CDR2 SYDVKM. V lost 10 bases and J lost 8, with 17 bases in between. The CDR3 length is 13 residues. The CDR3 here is CATRDQSGEKLFF. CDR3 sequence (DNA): TGTGCCACCAGGGACCAAAGCGGGGAAAAACTGTTTTTT.

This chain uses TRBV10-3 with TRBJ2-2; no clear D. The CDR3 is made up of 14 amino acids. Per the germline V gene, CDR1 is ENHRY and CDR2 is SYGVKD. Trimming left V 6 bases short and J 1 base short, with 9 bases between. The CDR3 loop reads CAIRQTVNTGELFF. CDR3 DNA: TGTGCCATCAGACAAACAGTGAACACCGGGGAGCTGTTTTTT.

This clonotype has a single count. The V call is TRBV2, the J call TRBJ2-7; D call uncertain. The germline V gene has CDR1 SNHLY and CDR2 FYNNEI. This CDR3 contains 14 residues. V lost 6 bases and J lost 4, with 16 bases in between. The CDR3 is CASSPRQEAYEQYF. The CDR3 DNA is TGTGCCAGCAGCCCAAGACAAGAGGCATACGAGCAGTACTTC.

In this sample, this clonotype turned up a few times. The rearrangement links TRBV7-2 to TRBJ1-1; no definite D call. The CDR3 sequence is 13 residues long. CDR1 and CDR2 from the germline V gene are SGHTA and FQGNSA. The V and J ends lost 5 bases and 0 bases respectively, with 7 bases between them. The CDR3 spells CASSANLNTEAFF. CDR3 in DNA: TGTGCCAGCAGCGCGAATTTGAACACTGAAGCTTTCTTT.

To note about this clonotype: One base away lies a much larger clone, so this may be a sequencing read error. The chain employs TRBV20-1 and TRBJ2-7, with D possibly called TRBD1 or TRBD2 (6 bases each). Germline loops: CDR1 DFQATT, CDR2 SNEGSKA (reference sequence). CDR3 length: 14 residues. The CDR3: CSASTGGRTYGQYF. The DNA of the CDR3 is TGCAGTGCATCGACCGGGGGCCGGACCTACGGGCAGTACTTC.

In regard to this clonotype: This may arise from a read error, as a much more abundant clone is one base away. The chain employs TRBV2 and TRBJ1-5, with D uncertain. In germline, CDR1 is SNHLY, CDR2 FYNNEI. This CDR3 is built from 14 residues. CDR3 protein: CASSKAGSNQPQHF. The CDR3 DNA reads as TGTGCCAGCAGTAAAGCGGGGTCGAATCAGCCCCAGCATTTT.

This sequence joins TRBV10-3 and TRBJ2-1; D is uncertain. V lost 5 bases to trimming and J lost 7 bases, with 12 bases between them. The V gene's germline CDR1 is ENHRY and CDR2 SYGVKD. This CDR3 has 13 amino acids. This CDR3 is CAISPGSSNEQFF. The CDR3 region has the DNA TGTGCCATCAGTCCCGGGTCCTCGAATGAGCAGTTCTTC.

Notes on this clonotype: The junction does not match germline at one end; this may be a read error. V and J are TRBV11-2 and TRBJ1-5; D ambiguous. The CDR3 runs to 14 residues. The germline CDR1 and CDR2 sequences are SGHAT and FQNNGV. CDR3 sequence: CASSLGAGNRPQHF. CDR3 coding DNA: TGTGCCAGCAGCTTAGGGGCGGGAAATCGGCCCCAGCATTTT.

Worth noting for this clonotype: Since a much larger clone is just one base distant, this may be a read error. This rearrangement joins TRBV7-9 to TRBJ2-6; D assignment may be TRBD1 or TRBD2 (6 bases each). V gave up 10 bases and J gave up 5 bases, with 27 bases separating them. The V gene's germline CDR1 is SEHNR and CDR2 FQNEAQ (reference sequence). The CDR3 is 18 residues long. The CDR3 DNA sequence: TGTGCCAACGGCTACGGGGGCAGCGTCCTACCCTGGGCCAACGTCCTGACTTTC. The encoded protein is CANGYGGSVLPWANVLTF.

The CDR3 is CSARDPGGVEAATNEKLFF. The CDR3 DNA reads TGCAGTGCTAGAGATCCGGGGGGAGTGGAGGCTGCAACTAATGAAAAACTGTTTTTT. The chain combines TRBV20-1 with TRBJ1-4; a weak D match, TRBD1 (5 bases). CDR1 is DFQATT, CDR2 SNEGSKA, per germline (reference sequence). Trimming shortened V by 0 bases and J by 0 bases, and 20 bases separated the two germline ends. The CDR3 totals 19 residues.

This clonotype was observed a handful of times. CDR3 nucleotides: TGTGCCAGCAGTGAGGGATCAGGGAGGGGCACTGAAGCTTTCTTT. As protein: CASSEGSGRGTEAFF. The rearrangement uses TRBV25-1 and TRBJ1-1; possible D gene TRBD1, 5 bases. This CDR3 is built from 15 residues. The germline V gene has CDR1 MGHDK and CDR2 SYGVNS. V gave up 3 bases and J gave up 4 bases, with 15 bases separating them. Full variable domain (missing parts from reference TRBV25-1 and TRBJ1-1): EADIYQTPRYLVIGTGKKITLECSQTMGHDKMYWYQQDPGMELHLIHYSYGVNSTEKGDLSSESTVSRIRTEHFPLTLESARPSHTSQYLCASSEGSGRGTEAFFGQGTRLTVV.

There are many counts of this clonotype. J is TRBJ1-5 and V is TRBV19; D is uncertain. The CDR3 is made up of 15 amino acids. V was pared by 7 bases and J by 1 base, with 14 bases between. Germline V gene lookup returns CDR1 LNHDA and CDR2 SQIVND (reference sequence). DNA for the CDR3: TGTGCCAGTACTACGAGTCCTTTAAGCAATCAGCCCCAGCATTTT. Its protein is CASTTSPLSNQPQHF.

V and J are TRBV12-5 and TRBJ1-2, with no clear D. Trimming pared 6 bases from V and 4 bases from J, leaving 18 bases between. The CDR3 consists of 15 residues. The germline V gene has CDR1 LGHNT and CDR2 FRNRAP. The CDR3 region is CASGPWPLGSYGYTF. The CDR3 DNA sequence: TGTGCTAGTGGGCCATGGCCCCTGGGAAGCTATGGCTACACCTTC.

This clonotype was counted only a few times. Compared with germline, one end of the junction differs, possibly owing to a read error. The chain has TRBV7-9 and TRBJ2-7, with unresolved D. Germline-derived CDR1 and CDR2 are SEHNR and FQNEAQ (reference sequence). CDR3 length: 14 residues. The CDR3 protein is CASSLVGQVYEQYF. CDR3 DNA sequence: TGTGCCAGCAGTTTAGTAGGGCAGGTCTACGAGCAGTACTTC.

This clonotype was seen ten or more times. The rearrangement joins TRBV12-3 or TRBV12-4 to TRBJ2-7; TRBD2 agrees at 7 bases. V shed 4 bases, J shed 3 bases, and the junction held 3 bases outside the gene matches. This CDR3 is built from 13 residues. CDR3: CASSWGGDYEQYF. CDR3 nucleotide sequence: TGTGCCAGCAGTTGGGGAGGGGACTACGAGCAGTACTTC.

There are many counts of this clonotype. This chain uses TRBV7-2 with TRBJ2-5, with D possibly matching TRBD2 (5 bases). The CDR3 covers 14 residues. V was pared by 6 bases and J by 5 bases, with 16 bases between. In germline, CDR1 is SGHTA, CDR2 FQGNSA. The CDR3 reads CASRPSGRGETQYF. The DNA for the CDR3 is TGTGCCAGCAGACCGTCGGGGAGAGGGGAGACCCAGTACTTC.

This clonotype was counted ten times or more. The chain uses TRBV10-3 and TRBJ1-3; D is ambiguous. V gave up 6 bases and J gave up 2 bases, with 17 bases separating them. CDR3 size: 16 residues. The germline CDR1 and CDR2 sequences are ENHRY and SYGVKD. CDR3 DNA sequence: TGTGCCATCAGCGGGTACTCCTCCTACACTGGAAACACCATATATTTT. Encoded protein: CAISGYSSYTGNTIYF.

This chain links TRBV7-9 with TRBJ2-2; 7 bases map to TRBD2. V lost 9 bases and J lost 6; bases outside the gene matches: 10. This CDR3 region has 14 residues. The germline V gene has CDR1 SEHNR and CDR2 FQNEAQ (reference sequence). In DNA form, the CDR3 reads TGTGCCAGTAGTATGCTTCGGGGGGCCGGGGAGCTGTTTTTT. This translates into CASSMLRGAGELFF. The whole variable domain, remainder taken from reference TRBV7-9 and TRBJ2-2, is DTGVSQNPRHKITKRGQNVTFRCDPISEHNRLYWYRQTLGQGPEFLTYFQNEAQLEKSRLLSDRFSAERPKGSFSTLEIQRTEQGDSAMYLCASSMLRGAGELFFGEGSRLTVL.

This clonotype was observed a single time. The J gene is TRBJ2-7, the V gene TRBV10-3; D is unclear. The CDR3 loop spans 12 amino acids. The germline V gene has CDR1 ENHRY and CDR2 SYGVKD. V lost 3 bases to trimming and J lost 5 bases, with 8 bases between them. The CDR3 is CAISDSSHEQYF. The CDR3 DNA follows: TGTGCCATCAGTGACAGCTCACACGAGCAGTACTTC.

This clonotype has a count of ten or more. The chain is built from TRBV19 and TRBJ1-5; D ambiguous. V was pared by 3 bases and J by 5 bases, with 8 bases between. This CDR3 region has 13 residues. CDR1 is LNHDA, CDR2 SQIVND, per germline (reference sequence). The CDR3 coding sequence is TGTGCCAGTAGTATCTCCGCTTATCAGCCCCAGCATTTT. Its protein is CASSISAYQPQHF. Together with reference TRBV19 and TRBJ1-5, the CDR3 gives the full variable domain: DGGITQSPKYLFRKEGQNVTLSCEQNLNHDAMYWYRQDPGQGLRLIYYSQIVNDFQKGDIAEGYSVSREKKESFPLTVTSAQKNPTAFYLCASSISAYQPQHFGDGTRLSIL.

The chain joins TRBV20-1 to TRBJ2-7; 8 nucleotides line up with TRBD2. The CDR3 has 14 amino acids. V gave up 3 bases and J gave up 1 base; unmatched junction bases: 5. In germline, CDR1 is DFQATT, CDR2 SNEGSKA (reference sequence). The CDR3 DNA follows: TGCAGTGCTAGCGGGGGGGCCGTTTCCTACGAGCAGTACTTC. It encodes CSASGGAVSYEQYF.

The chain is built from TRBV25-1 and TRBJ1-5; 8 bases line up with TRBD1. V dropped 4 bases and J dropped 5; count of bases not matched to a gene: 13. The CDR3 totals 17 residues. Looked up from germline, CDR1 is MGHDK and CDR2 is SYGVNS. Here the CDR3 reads CASSGTAEDRDDQPQHF. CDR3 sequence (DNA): TGTGCCAGCAGTGGTACGGCGGAGGACAGGGATGATCAGCCCCAGCATTTT. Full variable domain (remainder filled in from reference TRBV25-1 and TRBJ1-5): EADIYQTPRYLVIGTGKKITLECSQTMGHDKMYWYQQDPGMELHLIHYSYGVNSTEKGDLSSESTVSRIRTEHFPLTLESARPSHTSQYLCASSGTAEDRDDQPQHFGDGTRLSIL.

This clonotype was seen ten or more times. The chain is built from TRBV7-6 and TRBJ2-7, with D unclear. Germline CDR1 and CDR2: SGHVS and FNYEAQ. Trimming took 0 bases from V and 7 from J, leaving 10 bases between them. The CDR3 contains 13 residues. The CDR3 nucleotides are TGTGCCAGCAGCTTAGCTCAGATGGGGGAGCAGTACTTC. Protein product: CASSLAQMGEQYF. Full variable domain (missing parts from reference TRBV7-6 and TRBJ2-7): GAGVSQSPRYKVTKRGQDVALRCDPISGHVSLYWYRQALGQGPEFLTYFNYEAQQDKSGLPNDRFSAERPEGSISTLTIQRTEQRDSAMYRCASSLAQMGEQYFGPGTRLTVT.

CDR3 in amino acids: CASSLGQVGYEQYF. As DNA, the CDR3 is TGTGCCAGCAGCTTAGGTCAGGTTGGGTACGAGCAGTACTTC. The genes are TRBV11-2 and TRBJ2-7; no definite D call. The germline V gene encodes CDR1 SGHAT and CDR2 FQNNGV. The CDR3 contains 14 residues. The V and J ends lost 1 base and 4 bases respectively, with 11 bases between them.

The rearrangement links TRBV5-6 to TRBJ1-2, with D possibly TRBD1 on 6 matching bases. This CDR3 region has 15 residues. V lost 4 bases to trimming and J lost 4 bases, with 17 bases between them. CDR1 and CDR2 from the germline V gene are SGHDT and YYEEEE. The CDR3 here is CASSGGAGAPYGYTF. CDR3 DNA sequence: TGTGCCAGCAGCGGGGGCGCTGGGGCTCCCTATGGCTACACCTTC.

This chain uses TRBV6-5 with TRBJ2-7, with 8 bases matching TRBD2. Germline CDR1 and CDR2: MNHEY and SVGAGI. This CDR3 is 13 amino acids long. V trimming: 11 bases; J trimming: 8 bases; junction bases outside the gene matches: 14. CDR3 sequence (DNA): TGTGCCGGCATGGACTCATCGGGGGGGAAGCAGTACTTC. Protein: CAGMDSSGGKQYF.

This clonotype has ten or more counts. The CDR3 nucleotides are TGTGCCACCGGGGCAGGGGGCCATCAGCCCCAGCATTTT. Translating it yields CATGAGGHQPQHF. The V call is TRBV24-1, the J call TRBJ1-5; the match to TRBD1 covers 8 bases. J lost 5 bases, V lost 9 bases, and 5 bases had no gene match. This CDR3 has 13 residues. Germline V CDR1 and CDR2: KGHDR, SFDVKD.

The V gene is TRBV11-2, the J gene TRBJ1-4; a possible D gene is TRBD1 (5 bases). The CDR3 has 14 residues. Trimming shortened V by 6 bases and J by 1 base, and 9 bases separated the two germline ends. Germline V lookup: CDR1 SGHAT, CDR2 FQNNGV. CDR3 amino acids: CASSFQGTNEKLFF. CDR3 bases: TGTGCCAGCAGTTTCCAGGGAACTAATGAAAAACTGTTTTTT.

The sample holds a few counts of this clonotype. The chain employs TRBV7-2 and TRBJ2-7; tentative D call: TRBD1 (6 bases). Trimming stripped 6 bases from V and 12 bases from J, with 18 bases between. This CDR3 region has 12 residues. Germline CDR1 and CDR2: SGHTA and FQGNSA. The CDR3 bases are TGTGCCAGCAGTCTTGTTCATACAGGGCCGTACTTC. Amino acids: CASSLVHTGPYF.

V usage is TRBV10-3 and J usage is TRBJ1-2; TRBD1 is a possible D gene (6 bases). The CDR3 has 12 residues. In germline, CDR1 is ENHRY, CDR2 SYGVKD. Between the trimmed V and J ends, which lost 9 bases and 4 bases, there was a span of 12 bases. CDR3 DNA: TGTGCCATTAGACAGGAGGCCTATGGCTACACCTTC. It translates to CAIRQEAYGYTF.

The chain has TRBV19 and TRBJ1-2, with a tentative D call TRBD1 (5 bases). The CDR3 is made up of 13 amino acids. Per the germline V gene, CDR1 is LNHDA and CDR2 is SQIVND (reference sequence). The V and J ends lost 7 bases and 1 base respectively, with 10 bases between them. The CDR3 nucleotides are TGTGCCAGTATCCCGGGGGATAACTATGGCTACACCTTC. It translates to CASIPGDNYGYTF.